The clone carrying this T cell receptor beta chain was seen a single time. This table comes from immunoSEQ multiplex PCR, and its TCRdb copy is limited to in-frame clones, with some not included. There are tens of thousands of clones in the sample; 88% occur only once, and over 13% lies in the top ten. These data originate in a study of control samples from healthy donors and cancer patients. The sequence derives from a woman in her 70s in good health. What was sequenced was blood.

Here the CDR3 DNA reads TGTGCCAGCAGTCCATTTAGCGGGAGGGCCACAGATACGCAGTATTTT. Amino acids: CASSPFSGRATDTQYF. The gene calls are TRBV2 and TRBJ2-3, with TRBD2 matching 11 bases. Per the germline V gene, CDR1 is SNHLY and CDR2 is FYNNEI. V lost 5 bases to trimming and J lost 2 bases; unmatched junction nucleotides: 6. CDR3 length: 16 residues.